The rows below give T cell receptor beta chains drawn from one sample of a study of T cell responses to AZD1222 COVID-19 vaccine. Sequenced by immunoSEQ multiplex PCR; TCRdb stores in-frame clones only, minus some. The table has about 120,000 clones, 75% to 90% seen once. Sample: peripheral blood, taken on day 0 of AZD1222 vaccination. These receptors were obtained from an adult in good health. Both conserved end residues are part of each CDR3. Fields, in order: clone size, J gene, D gene, V gene, CDR3 protein, CDR3 DNA. The D gene is left open where the match is weak. Part of the rows lack a size; the others show once, few, many or a class for expanded clones.

abundance: .; j_gene: TRBJ2-7; d_gene: TRBD2; v_gene: TRBV5-1; CDR3aa: CASSLAVGTSMSYEQYF; CDR3nt: TGCGCCAGCAGCTTGGCTGTTGGGACTAGCATGTCGTACGAGCAGTACTTC
abundance: .; j_gene: TRBJ1-2; d_gene: .; v_gene: TRBV7-8; CDR3aa: CASSSPLRQGPYGYTF; CDR3nt: TGTGCCAGCAGCTCTCCCCTGCGGCAGGGCCCCTATGGCTACACCTTC
abundance: .; j_gene: TRBJ2-1; d_gene: .; v_gene: TRBV2; CDR3aa: CASSDAVPAIQGFF; CDR3nt: TGTGCCAGCAGTGATGCTGTCCCGGCCATTCAAGGGTTCTTC
abundance: .; j_gene: TRBJ2-2; d_gene: TRBD2; v_gene: TRBV27; CDR3aa: CASSIRLAGGTGELFF; CDR3nt: TGTGCCAGCAGTATCCGACTAGCGGGAGGCACCGGGGAGCTGTTTTTT
abundance: few; j_gene: TRBJ2-2; d_gene: .; v_gene: TRBV6-5; CDR3aa: CASIQGWVTGELFF; CDR3nt: TGTGCCAGCATTCAGGGTTGGGTCACCGGGGAGCTGTTTTTT
abundance: .; j_gene: TRBJ2-3; d_gene: .; v_gene: TRBV7-9; CDR3aa: CALREWGESTDTQYF; CDR3nt: TGTGCCCTTAGGGAGTGGGGCGAGAGCACAGATACGCAGTATTTT
abundance: .; j_gene: TRBJ2-7; d_gene: TRBD1; v_gene: TRBV9; CDR3aa: CASSPEGQLAGKQCF; CDR3nt: TGTGCCAGCAGCCCTGAGGGACAGCTGGCTGGGAAGCAGTGCTTC
abundance: .; j_gene: TRBJ1-2; d_gene: .; v_gene: TRBV15; CDR3aa: CATSRGGANYGYTF; CDR3nt: TGTGCCACCAGCAGAGGCGGCGCTAACTATGGCTACACCTTC
abundance: once; j_gene: TRBJ1-3; d_gene: TRBD1; v_gene: TRBV5-1; CDR3aa: CASSLVLGQGSGNTIYF; CDR3nt: TGCGCCAGCAGCTTGGTTTTAGGACAGGGTTCTGGAAACACCATATATTTT
abundance: .; j_gene: TRBJ2-4; d_gene: .; v_gene: TRBV15; CDR3aa: CATSGLLSGAKNIQYF; CDR3nt: TGTGCCACCAGCGGCCTCCTGAGCGGGGCCAAAAACATTCAGTACTTC
abundance: .; j_gene: TRBJ1-4; d_gene: TRBD1; v_gene: TRBV9; CDR3aa: CASSSTGDRGDKLFF; CDR3nt: TGTGCCAGCAGCTCCACTGGGGACAGGGGGGACAAACTGTTTTTT
abundance: .; j_gene: TRBJ1-2; d_gene: .; v_gene: TRBV19; CDR3aa: CASRKRVEAAFYGYTF; CDR3nt: TGTGCCAGTAGAAAGCGTGTGGAAGCCGCGTTCTATGGCTACACCTTC
abundance: .; j_gene: TRBJ2-7; d_gene: TRBD1; v_gene: TRBV4-1; CDR3aa: CASSQRQGAYEQYF; CDR3nt: TGCGCCAGCAGCCAGCGACAGGGGGCATACGAGCAGTACTTC
abundance: .; j_gene: TRBJ1-5; d_gene: .; v_gene: TRBV7-2; CDR3aa: CASSLLGPYSNQPQHF; CDR3nt: TGTGCCAGCAGCTTGTTGGGGCCTTATAGCAATCAGCCCCAGCATTTT
abundance: .; j_gene: TRBJ1-2; d_gene: .; v_gene: TRBV7-9; CDR3aa: CASSKTRGQSSVYGYTF; CDR3nt: TGTGCCAGCAGCAAAACCCGGGGCCAGAGTTCGGTCTATGGCTACACCTTC
abundance: once; j_gene: TRBJ1-1; d_gene: .; v_gene: TRBV5-1; CDR3aa: CASSQMNTEAFF; CDR3nt: TGCGCCAGCAGCCAAATGAACACTGAAGCTTTCTTT
abundance: .; j_gene: TRBJ2-7; d_gene: .; v_gene: TRBV28; CDR3aa: CASTGPYEQYF; CDR3nt: TGTGCCAGCACGGGGCCCTACGAGCAGTACTTC
abundance: .; j_gene: TRBJ2-5; d_gene: .; v_gene: TRBV7-3; CDR3aa: CASSLRGAPQETQYF; CDR3nt: TGTGCCAGCAGCTTAAGGGGGGCCCCCCAAGAGACCCAGTACTTC
abundance: .; j_gene: TRBJ1-1; d_gene: .; v_gene: TRBV6-1; CDR3aa: CASSEWSGGLGTEAFF; CDR3nt: TGTGCCAGCAGTGAATGGTCGGGAGGGTTGGGCACTGAAGCTTTCTTT
abundance: .; j_gene: TRBJ2-7; d_gene: TRBD1; v_gene: TRBV25-1; CDR3aa: CASSEWGQRPYEQYF; CDR3nt: TGTGCCAGCAGTGAATGGGGACAGAGGCCCTACGAGCAGTACTTC
abundance: .; j_gene: TRBJ2-2; d_gene: .; v_gene: TRBV7-6; CDR3aa: CASSTDPTRPKVGELFF; CDR3nt: TGTGCCAGCAGCACAGATCCGACTAGGCCCAAGGTCGGGGAGCTGTTTTTT
abundance: .; j_gene: TRBJ2-7; d_gene: .; v_gene: TRBV18; CDR3aa: CASSPGRLGYEQYF; CDR3nt: TGTGCCAGCTCACCGGGCAGGTTAGGCTACGAGCAGTACTTC
abundance: .; j_gene: TRBJ2-3; d_gene: .; v_gene: TRBV5-1; CDR3aa: CASSSPGTDTQYF; CDR3nt: TGCGCCAGCAGCTCTCCAGGCACAGATACGCAGTATTTT
abundance: .; j_gene: TRBJ1-1; d_gene: .; v_gene: TRBV5-4; CDR3aa: CASSPRRGVATEAFF; CDR3nt: TGTGCCAGCAGCCCACGGAGGGGGGTGGCGACTGAAGCTTTCTTT
abundance: .; j_gene: TRBJ1-3; d_gene: .; v_gene: TRBV3-1/TRBV3-2; CDR3aa: CASSQGTAGNTIYF; CDR3nt: TGTGCCAGCAGCCAAGGGACAGCCGGAAACACCATATATTTT
abundance: once; j_gene: TRBJ2-7; d_gene: TRBD1; v_gene: TRBV6-2/TRBV6-3; CDR3aa: CASRPTGGVYEQYF; CDR3nt: TGTGCCAGCAGACCTACAGGGGGAGTCTACGAGCAGTACTTC
abundance: .; j_gene: TRBJ2-3; d_gene: .; v_gene: TRBV4-1; CDR3aa: CASSQGPGRDTQYF; CDR3nt: TGCGCCAGCAGCCAGGGTCCCGGGCGGGATACGCAGTATTTT
abundance: .; j_gene: TRBJ1-1; d_gene: TRBD1; v_gene: TRBV12-5; CDR3aa: CASGSEGGPNTEAFF; CDR3nt: TGTGCTAGTGGTTCCGAAGGGGGCCCGAACACTGAAGCTTTCTTT
abundance: .; j_gene: TRBJ1-2; d_gene: .; v_gene: TRBV30; CDR3aa: CAWSVGTSDGYTF; CDR3nt: TGTGCCTGGAGTGTGGGGACGTCGGATGGCTACACCTTC
abundance: .; j_gene: TRBJ2-7; d_gene: .; v_gene: TRBV10-1; CDR3aa: CASSESKGPCSYEQYF; CDR3nt: TGCGCCAGCAGTGAGTCAAAAGGCCCCTGCTCCTACGAGCAGTACTTC
abundance: .; j_gene: TRBJ2-7; d_gene: TRBD2; v_gene: TRBV6-1; CDR3aa: CASSSPGTNDIEQYF; CDR3nt: TGTGCCAGCAGTTCCCCCGGGACTAACGATATCGAGCAGTACTTC
abundance: few; j_gene: TRBJ1-5; d_gene: .; v_gene: TRBV7-2; CDR3aa: CASSPLPHPNQPQHF; CDR3nt: TGTGCCAGCAGCCCCCTGCCCCATCCAAATCAGCCCCAGCATTTT
abundance: .; j_gene: TRBJ1-6; d_gene: .; v_gene: TRBV28; CDR3aa: CASREGSPLHF; CDR3nt: TGTGCCAGCAGGGAGGGATCACCCCTCCACTTT
abundance: .; j_gene: TRBJ1-1; d_gene: .; v_gene: TRBV18; CDR3aa: CASSPSVSATEAFF; CDR3nt: TGTGCCAGCTCACCATCCGTATCGGCCACTGAAGCTTTCTTT
abundance: .; j_gene: TRBJ2-7; d_gene: .; v_gene: TRBV19; CDR3aa: CASSRRGEQYF; CDR3nt: TGTGCCAGTAGTCGGCGGGGCGAGCAGTACTTC
abundance: .; j_gene: TRBJ2-3; d_gene: .; v_gene: TRBV19; CDR3aa: CASSIVAADTQYF; CDR3nt: TGTGCCAGTAGTATCGTCGCCGCGGATACGCAGTATTTT
abundance: .; j_gene: TRBJ2-2; d_gene: .; v_gene: TRBV9; CDR3aa: CASSVAGFTGELFF; CDR3nt: TGTGCCAGCAGCGTAGCGGGATTCACCGGGGAGCTGTTTTTT
abundance: .; j_gene: TRBJ1-6; d_gene: .; v_gene: TRBV9; CDR3aa: CASSGIPWRSPLHF; CDR3nt: TGTGCCAGCAGCGGGATCCCCTGGAGATCACCCCTCCACTTT
abundance: .; j_gene: TRBJ2-7; d_gene: .; v_gene: TRBV7-2; CDR3aa: CASSFDLGPYEQYF; CDR3nt: TGTGCCAGCAGCTTTGATCTCGGACCCTACGAGCAGTACTTC
abundance: .; j_gene: TRBJ2-7; d_gene: .; v_gene: TRBV5-4; CDR3aa: CASSRGGFGGEQYF; CDR3nt: TGTGCCAGCAGCCGTGGGGGGTTCGGAGGGGAGCAGTACTTC
abundance: .; j_gene: TRBJ1-5; d_gene: TRBD1; v_gene: TRBV24-1; CDR3aa: CATSDSQGVNQPQHF; CDR3nt: TGTGCCACCAGTGACTCCCAGGGGGTCAATCAGCCCCAGCATTTT
abundance: .; j_gene: TRBJ1-1; d_gene: .; v_gene: TRBV6-5; CDR3aa: CASFRLDLRNTEAFF; CDR3nt: TGTGCCAGCTTCCGATTGGACCTGAGGAACACTGAAGCTTTCTTT
abundance: .; j_gene: TRBJ2-7; d_gene: .; v_gene: TRBV7-8; CDR3aa: CASSLAPPSPKYF; CDR3nt: TGTGCCAGCAGCTTAGCCCCCCCTAGCCCTAAGTACTTC
abundance: .; j_gene: TRBJ1-3; d_gene: TRBD1; v_gene: TRBV9; CDR3aa: CASSATGTGGFGNTIYF; CDR3nt: TGTGCCAGCAGCGCTACCGGGACAGGGGGCTTTGGAAACACCATATATTTT
abundance: .; j_gene: TRBJ1-3; d_gene: .; v_gene: TRBV30; CDR3aa: CAWTGVALSSWRYAGNTIYF; CDR3nt: TGTGCCTGGACAGGGGTAGCTCTAAGCTCCTGGCGGTATGCTGGAAACACCATATATTTT
abundance: .; j_gene: TRBJ2-1; d_gene: TRBD2; v_gene: TRBV27; CDR3aa: CASSLTPGLAGGPLSYNEQFF; CDR3nt: TGTGCCAGCAGTCTTACCCCCGGACTAGCGGGGGGCCCACTCTCCTACAATGAGCAGTTCTTC
abundance: .; j_gene: TRBJ2-2; d_gene: TRBD2; v_gene: TRBV9; CDR3aa: CASSASGGAFGGELFF; CDR3nt: TGTGCCAGCAGCGCTAGCGGGGGGGCTTTTGGCGGGGAGCTGTTTTTT
abundance: .; j_gene: TRBJ2-1; d_gene: TRBD1; v_gene: TRBV7-8; CDR3aa: CASSSRTGTYNEQFF; CDR3nt: TGTGCCAGCAGCTCCAGGACAGGAACCTACAATGAGCAGTTCTTC
abundance: .; j_gene: TRBJ1-3; d_gene: .; v_gene: TRBV5-1; CDR3aa: CASSLSQLSGNTIYF; CDR3nt: TGCGCCAGCAGCCTCAGTCAGCTCTCTGGAAACACCATATATTTT
abundance: .; j_gene: TRBJ2-5; d_gene: TRBD2; v_gene: TRBV7-9; CDR3aa: CASSLASGKETQYF; CDR3nt: TGTGCCAGCAGCTTAGCTAGCGGGAAAGAGACCCAGTACTTC
abundance: .; j_gene: TRBJ2-3; d_gene: .; v_gene: TRBV6-2/TRBV6-3; CDR3aa: CASSSYWSTDTQYF; CDR3nt: TGTGCCAGCAGTTCCTACTGGAGCACAGATACGCAGTATTTT